The text below deals with one TCR beta chain. As processed by the authors: Estimation of nucleated cell counts was performed using reference gene primer amplification. Data came from immunoSEQ multiplex PCR; TCRdb stores just in-frame clones and leaves some out. V, J and clone size are taken as reported in that table, and D and trimming were inferred from the DNA itself. Altogether about 240,000 clones are present, about 80% being singletons, with the ten largest covering 3.3%. This CDR3 spans 17 amino acids. V was clipped by 2 bases and J by 1 base; unmatched bases: 8. Germline CDR1 LGHNT, CDR2 FRNRAP. This sample was taken from a study of blood T cell repertoires in COVID-19. Study-level information: Sites across the United States, Italy and Spain contributed samples from acute and convalescent COVID-19.

The chain links TRBV12-5 to TRBJ2-5; 9 bases match TRBD2. The specimen was peripheral blood. The source is a woman at least 80 years old with acute or convalescent COVID-19. The CDR3 loop reads CASGLRYLAGTQETQYF. CDR3 in DNA: TGTGCTAGTGGTTTGCGTTATCTAGCGGGGACCCAAGAGACCCAGTACTTC.